A single sample is the source of the 16 T cell receptor beta chains below, sequenced in a study of vaccination effects on CD4 cells after COVID-19. Antigens of these TCRs are unknown. Data came from immunoSEQ multiplex PCR; TCRdb stores just in-frame clones and leaves some out. The table has roughly 70,000 clones, less than 80% seen once; the top ten hold approximately 0.95%. Under the ViraFEST assay, PBMC were stimulated with viral peptide pools so that antigen-specific CD4+ T cells expanded. Sequencing was performed afterwards. At the end of nine to ten days of culture, CD4+ T cells were isolated. Each participant received a vaccine that was either BNT162b2 or mRNA-1273, given as two doses. The material sequenced was CD4+ T cells from PBMCs cultured with HCoV-OC43 spike peptides, taken after COVID-19 vaccination. Subset: HCoV-OC43 spike overlapping peptide pool stimulation. Source of these receptors: a human donor who received a COVID-19 vaccine.

This chain uses TRBV5-1 with TRBJ1-2; TRBD1 might be the D (5 bases). Looked up from germline, CDR1 is SGHRS and CDR2 is YFSETQ. Deletions cut 1 base from V and 2 bases from J, with 9 bases between. The CDR3 length is 14 residues. The CDR3 region has the DNA TGCGCCAGCAGCTTGCAGGGCGGAAACTATGGCTACACCTTC. Residues: CASSLQGGNYGYTF.

The CDR3 spells CASSRRFQETQYF. CDR3 sequence (DNA): TGTGCCAGCAGTCGCCGGTTCCAAGAGACCCAGTACTTC. The chain employs TRBV11-1 and TRBJ2-5; D gene ambiguous. Trimming took 6 bases from V and 1 from J, leaving 9 bases between them. The CDR3 is 13 residues long. Germline V gene sequence: CDR1 SGHAT, CDR2 FQDESV (reference sequence).

CDR3 sequence: CASSPRTGADYGYTF. DNA of the CDR3: TGTGCCAGCAGCCCGAGGACAGGGGCGGACTATGGCTACACCTTC. This rearrangement joins TRBV14 to TRBJ1-2; 9 nucleotides line up with TRBD1. The CDR3 sequence is 15 residues long. In germline, CDR1 is SGHDN, CDR2 FVKESK. With 4 bases clipped from V and 3 bases from J, the junction kept 6 bases outside the gene matches.

The chain combines TRBV11-3 with TRBJ2-1; 7 nucleotides line up with TRBD2. Germline CDR1 reads SGHNT; CDR2 reads YENEEA. V shed 5 bases and J 4 bases; nucleotides not matched to a gene: 8. This CDR3 has 15 amino acids. CDR3 DNA sequence: TGTGCCAGCAGCCCCCATGGGGGGGGGTACAATGAGCAGTTCTTC. Translation gives CASSPHGGGYNEQFF.

The chain has TRBV5-1 and TRBJ2-5; unclear D gene. The germline V and J ends were trimmed by 1 base and 5 bases, with 9 bases remaining between them. This CDR3 is built from 13 residues. Germline values: CDR1 SGHRS, CDR2 YFSETQ. The CDR3 sequence: CASSLRLSETQYF. For the CDR3, the DNA is TGCGCCAGCAGCTTGCGCCTGTCGGAGACCCAGTACTTC. The full variable domain, completed using reference TRBV5-1 and TRBJ2-5, is KAGVTQTPRYLIKTRGQQVTLSCSPISGHRSVSWYQQTPGQGLQFLFEYFSETQRNKGNFPGRFSGRQFSNSRSEMNVSTLELGDSALYLCASSLRLSETQYFGPGTRLLVL.

The chain employs TRBV6-5 and TRBJ1-3; 8 bases agree with TRBD1. The trim removed 5 bases at V and 4 bases at J, leaving 7 bases unmatched. Looked up from germline, CDR1 is MNHEY and CDR2 is SVGAGI. The CDR3 runs 15 residues. The CDR3 nucleotides are TGTGCCAGCAGTCGAGGGACAGGCTCCGGAAACACCATATATTTT. Encoded protein: CASSRGTGSGNTIYF.

This chain joins TRBV5-1 and TRBJ2-1; 12 positions agree with TRBD1. The J segment lost 3 bases and the V segment lost 4 bases, leaving 2 bases of the junction unmatched. Germline lookup yields CDR1 SGHRS and CDR2 YFSETQ. The CDR3 is 15 residues long. The CDR3, as DNA: TGCGCCAGCAGCGGGACAGGGGGCAACTACAATGAGCAGTTCTTC. Protein product: CASSGTGGNYNEQFF.

This clone was picked up a small number of times. The chain's CDR3 is CASSRQTSGNTIYF. CDR3 sequence (DNA): TGTGCCAGCAGTCGACAGACCTCTGGAAACACCATATATTTT. V is TRBV7-2 and J is TRBJ1-3, with D perhaps matching TRBD1 (5 bases). Trimming shortened V by 6 bases and J by 0 bases, and 9 bases separated the two germline ends. The length of the CDR3 is 14 residues. Looked up from germline, CDR1 is SGHTA and CDR2 is FQGNSA.

In this sample, this clone turned up once. Written as DNA, the CDR3 is TGTGCCAGTAGGCTCGCGGGGGGGCGACAAGAGACCCAGTACTTC. This sequence encodes CASRLAGGRQETQYF. The chain uses TRBV19 and TRBJ2-5; 9 bases fit TRBD2. CDR1 LNHDA and CDR2 SQIVND come from the germline V gene (reference sequence). V dropped 6 bases and J dropped 2; count of bases not matched to a gene: 7. CDR3 size: 15 residues.

The table lists this clone with a few counts. The chain has TRBV2 and TRBJ1-3, with a possible D match to TRBD1 (5 bases). Germline V CDR1 and CDR2: SNHLY, FYNNEI. Trimming left V 6 bases short and J 4 bases short, with 13 bases between. The CDR3 totals 14 residues. This CDR3 reads CASRGQGSGNTIYF. CDR3 coding DNA: TGTGCCAGCAGGGGTCAGGGATCCGGAAACACCATATATTTT.

V gene TRBV28 combines with J gene TRBJ1-2; D gene uncertain. The CDR3 covers 15 residues. CDR1 and CDR2 (germline): MDHEN, SYDVKM. Deletions cut 5 bases from V and 5 bases from J, with 18 bases between. The CDR3 sequence: CASSGMEGAPYGYTF. The CDR3 DNA follows: TGTGCCAGCAGTGGGATGGAGGGCGCGCCTTATGGCTACACCTTC.

J is TRBJ1-5 and V is TRBV9, with a possible D match to TRBD1 (5 bases). Trimming removed 4 bases at V and 0 bases at J, with 11 bases between. Per the germline V gene, CDR1 is SGDLS and CDR2 is YYNGEE. CDR3 length: 15 amino acids. Here the CDR3 reads CASSFDSNSNQPQHF. The CDR3 DNA is TGTGCCAGCAGCTTCGACAGCAATAGCAATCAGCCCCAGCATTTT.

This clone was seen once. Relative to the germline gene, one junction end is altered; a read error may explain this. This chain joins TRBV4-1 and TRBJ1-2; D not certain. This CDR3 contains 12 residues. Germline-derived CDR1 and CDR2 are MGHRA and YSYEKL. The CDR3 spells CASSHETGPKSF. CDR3 sequence (DNA): TGCGCCAGCAGCCACGAAACCGGCCCCAAAAGCTTC.

The chain carries TRBV19 and TRBJ2-6; TRBD1 matches at 7 bases. After removal of 3 bases from V and 4 bases from J, the junction contained 9 bases not matched to a gene. Germline CDR1 LNHDA, CDR2 SQIVND (reference sequence). The CDR3 sequence is 17 residues long. CDR3 residues: CASSIILTGVGANVLTF. The CDR3 region has the DNA TGTGCCAGTAGTATCATACTTACAGGGGTCGGGGCCAACGTCCTGACTTTC.

This clone was observed a handful of times. The gene calls are TRBV28 and TRBJ1-2, with D hard to call. The CDR3 has 13 residues. CDR1 and CDR2 (germline): MDHEN, SYDVKM. Trimming shortened V by 6 bases and J by 4 bases, and 12 bases separated the two germline ends. As DNA, the CDR3 is TGTGCCAGCAGCGCAACACTATTCTATGGCTACACCTTC. Protein: CASSATLFYGYTF.

CDR3: CASSIAWGTGEITGELFF. The CDR3, as DNA: TGTGCCAGTAGTATCGCGTGGGGGACAGGGGAAATCACCGGGGAGCTGTTTTTT. J is TRBJ2-2 and V is TRBV19; 10 bases agree with TRBD1. This CDR3 contains 18 residues. The ends lost 3 bases at V and 4 bases at J; junction bases unmatched: 11. CDR1 is LNHDA and CDR2 is SQIVND in the germline V gene (reference sequence).